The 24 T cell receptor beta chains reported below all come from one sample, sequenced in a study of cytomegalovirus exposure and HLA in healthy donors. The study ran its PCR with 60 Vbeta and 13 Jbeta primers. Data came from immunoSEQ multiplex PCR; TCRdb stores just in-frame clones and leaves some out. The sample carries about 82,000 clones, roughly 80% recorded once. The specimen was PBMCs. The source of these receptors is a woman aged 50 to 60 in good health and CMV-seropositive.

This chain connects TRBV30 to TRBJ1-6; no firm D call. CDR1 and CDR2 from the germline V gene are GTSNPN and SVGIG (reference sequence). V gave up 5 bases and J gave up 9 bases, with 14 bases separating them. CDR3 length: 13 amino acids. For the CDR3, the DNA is TGTGCCTGGGTCCAGGAAGGATCTTCACCCCTCCACTTT. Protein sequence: CAWVQEGSSPLHF.

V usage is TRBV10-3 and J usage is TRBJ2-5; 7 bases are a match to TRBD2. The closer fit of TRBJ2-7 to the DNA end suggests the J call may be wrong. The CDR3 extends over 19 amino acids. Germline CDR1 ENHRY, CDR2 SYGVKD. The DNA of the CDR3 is TGTGCCATCAGTGAGACGAGTCGGGATACTAGCGCCCTCTCCTACGAGCAGTACTTC. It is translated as CAISETSRDTSALSYEQYF.

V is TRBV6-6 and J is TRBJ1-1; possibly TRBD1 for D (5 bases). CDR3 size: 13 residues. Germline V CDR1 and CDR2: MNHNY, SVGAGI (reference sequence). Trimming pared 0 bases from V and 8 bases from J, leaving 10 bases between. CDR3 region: CASSYSQGKEAFF. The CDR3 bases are TGTGCCAGCAGTTACTCTCAGGGAAAGGAAGCTTTCTTT.

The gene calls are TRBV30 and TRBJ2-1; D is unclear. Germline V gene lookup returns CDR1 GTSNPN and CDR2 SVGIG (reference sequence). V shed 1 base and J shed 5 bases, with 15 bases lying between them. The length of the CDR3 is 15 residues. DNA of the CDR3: TGTGCCTGGAGTGGAGGAGCTGACCTCGACAATGAGCAGTTCTTC. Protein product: CAWSGGADLDNEQFF.

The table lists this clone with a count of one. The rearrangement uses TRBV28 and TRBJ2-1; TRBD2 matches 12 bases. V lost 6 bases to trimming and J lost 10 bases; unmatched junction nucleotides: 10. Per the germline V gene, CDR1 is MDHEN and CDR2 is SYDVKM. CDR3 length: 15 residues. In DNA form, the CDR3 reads TGTGCCAGCAGCTCTACGGGACTAGCGGGTTGGGAGCAGTTCTTC. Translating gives CASSSTGLAGWEQFF.

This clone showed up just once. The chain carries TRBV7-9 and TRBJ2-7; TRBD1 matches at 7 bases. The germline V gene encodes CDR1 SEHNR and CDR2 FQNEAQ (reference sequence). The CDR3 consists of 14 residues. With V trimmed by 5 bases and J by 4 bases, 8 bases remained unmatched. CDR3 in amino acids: CASSHGTEPYEQYF. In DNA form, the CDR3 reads TGTGCCAGCAGCCACGGGACAGAGCCTTACGAGCAGTACTTC.

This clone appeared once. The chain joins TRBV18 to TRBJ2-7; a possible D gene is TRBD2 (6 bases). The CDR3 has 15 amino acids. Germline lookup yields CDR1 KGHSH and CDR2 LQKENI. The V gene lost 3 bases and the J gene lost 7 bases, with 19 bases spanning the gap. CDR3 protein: CASSPKSGGAGEQYF. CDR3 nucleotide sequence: TGTGCCAGCTCACCTAAGTCCGGCGGGGCTGGAGAGCAGTACTTC.

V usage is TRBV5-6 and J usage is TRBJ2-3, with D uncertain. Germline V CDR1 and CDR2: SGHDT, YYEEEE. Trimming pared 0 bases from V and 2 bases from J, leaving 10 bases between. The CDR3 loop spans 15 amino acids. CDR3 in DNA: TGTGCCAGCAGCTTGGAACTGTTATACACAGATACGCAGTATTTT. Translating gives CASSLELLYTDTQYF.

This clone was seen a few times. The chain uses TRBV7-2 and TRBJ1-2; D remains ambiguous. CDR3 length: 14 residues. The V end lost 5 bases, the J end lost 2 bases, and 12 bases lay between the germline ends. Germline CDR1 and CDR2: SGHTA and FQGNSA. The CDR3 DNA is TGTGCCAGCAGCCCGACTACAAACAACTATGGCTACACCTTC. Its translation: CASSPTTNNYGYTF.

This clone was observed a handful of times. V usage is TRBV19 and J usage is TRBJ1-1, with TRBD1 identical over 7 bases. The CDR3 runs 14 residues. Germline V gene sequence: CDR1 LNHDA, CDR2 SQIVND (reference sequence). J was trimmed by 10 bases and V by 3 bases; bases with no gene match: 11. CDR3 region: CASSIRDRVPLAFF. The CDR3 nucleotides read TGTGCCAGTAGTATTCGAGACAGGGTCCCGTTAGCTTTCTTT.

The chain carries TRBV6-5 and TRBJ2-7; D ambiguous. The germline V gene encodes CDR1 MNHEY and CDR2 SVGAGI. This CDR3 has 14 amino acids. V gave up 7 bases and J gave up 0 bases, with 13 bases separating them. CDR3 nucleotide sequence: TGTGCCAGCAAACCCGGCGGAATCTCCTACGAGCAGTACTTC. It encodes CASKPGGISYEQYF.

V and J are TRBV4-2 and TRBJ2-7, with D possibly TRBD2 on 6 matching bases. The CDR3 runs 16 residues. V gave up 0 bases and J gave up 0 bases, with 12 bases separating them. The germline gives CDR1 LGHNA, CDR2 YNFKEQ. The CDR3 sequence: CASSQELAGSSYEQYF. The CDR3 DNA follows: TGTGCCAGCAGCCAAGAATTGGCGGGAAGCTCCTACGAGCAGTACTTC.

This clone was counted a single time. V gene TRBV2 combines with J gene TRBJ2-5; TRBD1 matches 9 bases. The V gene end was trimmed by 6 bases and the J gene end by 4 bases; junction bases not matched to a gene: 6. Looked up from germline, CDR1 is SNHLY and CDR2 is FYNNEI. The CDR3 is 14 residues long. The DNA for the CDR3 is TGTGCCAGCAGACAGCGACAGGGGGGAGAGACCCAGTACTTC. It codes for CASRQRQGGETQYF.

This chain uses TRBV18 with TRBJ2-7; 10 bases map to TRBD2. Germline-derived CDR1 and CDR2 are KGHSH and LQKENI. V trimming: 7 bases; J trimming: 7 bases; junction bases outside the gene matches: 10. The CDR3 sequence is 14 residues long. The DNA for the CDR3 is TGTGCCAGCTGCCCAAGCGGGAGGGCGGAAGAGCAGTACTTC. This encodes CASCPSGRAEEQYF.

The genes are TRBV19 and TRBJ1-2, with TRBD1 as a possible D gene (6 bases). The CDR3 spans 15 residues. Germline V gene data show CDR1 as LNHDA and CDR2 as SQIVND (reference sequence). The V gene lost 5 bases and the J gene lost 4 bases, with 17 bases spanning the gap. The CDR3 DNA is TGTGCCAGTAGTGCCTCCCAGGGGAGAGGCTATGGCTACACCTTC. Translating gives CASSASQGRGYGYTF. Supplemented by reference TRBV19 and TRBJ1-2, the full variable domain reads DGGITQSPKYLFRKEGQNVTLSCEQNLNHDAMYWYRQDPGQGLRLIYYSQIVNDFQKGDIAEGYSVSREKKESFPLTVTSAQKNPTAFYLCASSASQGRGYGYTFGSGTRLTVV.

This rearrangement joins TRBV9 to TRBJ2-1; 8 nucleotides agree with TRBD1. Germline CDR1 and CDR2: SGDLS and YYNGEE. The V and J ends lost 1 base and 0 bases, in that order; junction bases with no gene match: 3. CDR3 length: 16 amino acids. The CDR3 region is CASSVTGGSSYNEQFF. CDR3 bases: TGTGCCAGCAGCGTAACAGGGGGGAGCTCCTACAATGAGCAGTTCTTC.

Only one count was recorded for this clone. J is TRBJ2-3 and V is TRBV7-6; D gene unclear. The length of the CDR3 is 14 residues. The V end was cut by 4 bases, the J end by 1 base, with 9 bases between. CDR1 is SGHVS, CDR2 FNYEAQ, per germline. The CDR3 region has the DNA TGTGCCAGCAGCTCATCGTCAGGCACAGATACGCAGTATTTT. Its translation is CASSSSSGTDTQYF.

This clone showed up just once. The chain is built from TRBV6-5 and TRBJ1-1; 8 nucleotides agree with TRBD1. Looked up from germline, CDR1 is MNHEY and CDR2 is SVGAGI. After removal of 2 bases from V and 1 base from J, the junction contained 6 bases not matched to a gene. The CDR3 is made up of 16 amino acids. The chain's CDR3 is CASSYRQGFGNTEAFF. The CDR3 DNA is TGTGCCAGCAGTTACCGACAGGGGTTCGGGAACACTGAAGCTTTCTTT.

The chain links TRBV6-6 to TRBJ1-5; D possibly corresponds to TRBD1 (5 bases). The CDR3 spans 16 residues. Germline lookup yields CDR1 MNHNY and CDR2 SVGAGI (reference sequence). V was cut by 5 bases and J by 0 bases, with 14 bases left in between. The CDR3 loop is CASSPPKQGSNQPQHF. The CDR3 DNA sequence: TGTGCCAGCAGTCCTCCGAAGCAGGGTAGCAATCAGCCCCAGCATTTT.

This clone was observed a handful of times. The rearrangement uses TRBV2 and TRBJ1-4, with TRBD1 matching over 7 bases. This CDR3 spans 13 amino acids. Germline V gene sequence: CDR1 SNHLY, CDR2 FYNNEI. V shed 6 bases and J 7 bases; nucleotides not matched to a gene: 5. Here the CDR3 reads CASRQGSAEKLFF. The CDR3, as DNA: TGTGCCAGCAGACAGGGGTCAGCTGAAAAACTGTTTTTT.

The CDR3 protein is CASSPLGRTQYF. The CDR3 DNA reads as TGTGCCAGCAGCCCGCTAGGCCGGACCCAGTACTTC. The genes are TRBV14 and TRBJ2-5, with no clear D. Germline V gene lookup returns CDR1 SGHDN and CDR2 FVKESK. The CDR3 runs to 12 residues. Trimming left V 4 bases short and J 7 bases short, with 10 bases between.

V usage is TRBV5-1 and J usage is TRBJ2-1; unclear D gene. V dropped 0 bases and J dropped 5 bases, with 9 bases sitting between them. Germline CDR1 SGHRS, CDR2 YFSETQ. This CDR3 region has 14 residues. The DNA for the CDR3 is TGCGCCAGCAGCTTGGGGGTCAGGAACAATGAGCAGTTCTTC. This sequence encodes CASSLGVRNNEQFF.

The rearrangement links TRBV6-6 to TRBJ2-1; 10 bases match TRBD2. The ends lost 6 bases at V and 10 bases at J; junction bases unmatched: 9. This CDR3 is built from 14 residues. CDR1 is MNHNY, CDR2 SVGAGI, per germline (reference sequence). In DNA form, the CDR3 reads TGTGCCAGCAGGTCTAGCGGGAGTGATTTCGAGCAGTTCTTC. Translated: CASRSSGSDFEQFF.

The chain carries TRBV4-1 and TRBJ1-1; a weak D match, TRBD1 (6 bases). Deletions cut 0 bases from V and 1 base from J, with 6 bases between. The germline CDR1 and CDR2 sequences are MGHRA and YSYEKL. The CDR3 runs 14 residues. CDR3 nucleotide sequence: TGCGCCAGCAGCCAAGACAGGGGGAACACTGAAGCTTTCTTT. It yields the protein CASSQDRGNTEAFF.